This section outlines one TCR beta chain sequence together with its context. What it binds is not known. The data were obtained in a study of brain T cells in children with intractable seizures. Regarding the study as a whole: Pre- and post-surgery blood differed in depth, so pre-surgery absences may be undersampling.

Clones were read by immunoSEQ multiplex PCR, and TCRdb kept only the in-frame ones, dropping some. The sample shows a few hundred thousand clones, 93% of them seen only once. Time point given: blood from clinic visit 5 months post-surgery; TSC patient then seizure free. CDR3 length: 11 residues. The germline V gene has CDR1 DFQATT and CDR2 SNEGSKA (reference sequence). J gave up 4 bases and V 3 bases, and 0 bases lay outside the gene matches. The chain employs TRBV20-1 and TRBJ2-7; 7 positions match TRBD2. The sequences come from peripheral blood, collected roughly 5 months after surgery. This TCR was recovered from a boy in the first two years of life with tuberous sclerosis and intractable seizures. CDR3 region: CSASGRYEQYF. In DNA, the CDR3 is TGCAGTGCTAGCGGGAGGTACGAGCAGTACTTC.